The entry below gives a single T cell receptor beta chain sequence along with its context. The target antigen is unknown. The germline gives CDR1 PRHDT, CDR2 FYEKMQ (reference sequence). The CDR3 length is 14 residues. Trimming stripped 5 bases from V and 5 bases from J, with 16 bases between. The primer mix had 60 Vbeta and 13 Jbeta primers. Some clones are missing from TCRdb's copy, which holds only in-frame ones; the method was immunoSEQ multiplex PCR. The sample shows roughly 130,000 clones, about 80% of them seen only once. This record belongs to a study of cytomegalovirus exposure and HLA in healthy donors. The study's findings and limits: Earlier analysis looked at TCR beta V segments, and most were productive about 90% or about 30% of the time.

Sequences were obtained from PBMCs. This sequence originates from a man aged 30 to 45 in good health and CMV-seronegative. V is TRBV13 and J is TRBJ2-7; D unclear. CDR3 protein: CASSRRPLSHEQYF. CDR3 coding DNA: TGTGCCAGCAGCCGGAGACCCCTCAGCCACGAGCAGTACTTC.